Sequencing of this T cell receptor beta chain was carried out in a study of CD8 T cells in ankylosing spondylitis. Study-level points and caveats: Ankylosing spondylitis blood seemed to carry a telltale TCR beta motif made of several highly homologous variants. CD8+ cells made up the disease-linked clones, which were relatively rare in peripheral blood. Certain motif variants had earlier been reported in reactive arthritis synovial fluid and blood. Reported data indicate significant enrichment of disease-linked clones within matched ankylosing spondylitis synovial fluid.

In making TCR beta libraries, quantitative 5'-RACE with molecular barcodes was used. Each CDR3 protein gets one entry after TCRdb re-called the 5' RACE reads with MiXCR. The sample records 500,000 to 550,000 distinct CDR3 sequences, 10% to 15% being singletons. The CDR3 length is 15 residues. J lost 4 bases, V lost 3 bases, and 4 bases had no gene match. Germline CDR1 is SGHNT and CDR2 is YENEEA. In the case of this clonotype: What it binds is unknown.

This sequence joins TRBV11-3 and TRBJ2-7; 12 bases fit TRBD2. This TCR came from a male donor with ankylosing spondylitis. Sequenced: blood, either unsorted or a sorted T cell fraction (not recorded which). CDR3 bases: TGTGCCAGCAGCTTGGGACTAGCGGGTCGATACGAGCAGTACGTC. It is translated as CASSLGLAGRYEQYV.